The following is a T cell receptor (beta chain) sequence with its context. Its antigen is not known. These data originate in a study of shared clonotypes between healthy human individuals. Profiling relied on immunoSEQ multiplex PCR, and the TCRdb table lists in-frame clones only, not all of them. The sample lists roughly 1,000,000 clones, 75% to 80% seen once, with 0.4% to 0.55% in the top ten. Whole-study results and caveats: Several donors had about 5% of their naive CD4 clonotypes in common.

Losses at the gene ends were 4 bases for V and 5 bases for J; bases not matched to a gene: 5. There are 14 residues in the CDR3. Germline-derived CDR1 and CDR2 are MNHGY and SVAAGI. This chain links TRBV6-9 with TRBJ2-1; 7 bases map to TRBD2. The sample consisted of memory CD4+ T cells from PBMCs. Specified subset: CD45RA-negative fraction. The sequence came from a man aged 18 to 29 in good health. Some clones in this sample may be carry-over from other donors' samples. CDR3 region: CASSSTSENNEQFF. Written as DNA, the CDR3 is TGTGCCAGCAGTTCTACTAGCGAAAACAATGAGCAGTTCTTC.